This is a list of T cell receptor beta chains from one sample in a study of blood T cells in healthy people across ages. TCRdb redid the calling of the 5' RACE reads with MiXCR, one entry per CDR3 protein. The sample consists of over a million distinct CDR3 sequences, 40% to 50% of them appearing once. The sequencing input was blood. The source of these receptors is a woman aged 55-75 years in good health. The CDR3 runs from the conserved cysteine through the conserved F or W. The order of the fields is V gene, clone size, D gene, J gene, CDR3 DNA, CDR3 protein. A D gene is named only where the DNA matches it firmly. Where a row states a size, it is once, few, many or the class of an expanded clone; other rows omit it.

v_gene: TRBV6-2/TRBV6-3; abundance: .; d_gene: TRBD2; j_gene: TRBJ2-1; CDR3nt: TGTGCCAGCGCTAGCGGGAGGGGTGCCTACAATGAGCAGTTCTTC; CDR3aa: CASASGRGAYNEQFF
v_gene: TRBV12-3/TRBV12-4; abundance: .; d_gene: .; j_gene: TRBJ2-1; CDR3nt: TGTGCCAGCAGTTTTTCGGAGGGTTGGGTCAATGAGCAGTTCTTC; CDR3aa: CASSFSEGWVNEQFF
v_gene: TRBV12-3/TRBV12-4; abundance: .; d_gene: .; j_gene: TRBJ2-5; CDR3nt: TGTGCCAGCAGCTCGTCAGGGGTTTTGGGAGAGACCCAGTACTTC; CDR3aa: CASSSSGVLGETQYF
v_gene: TRBV24-1; abundance: .; d_gene: .; j_gene: TRBJ2-3; CDR3nt: TGTGCCACCAGTGATTTGTTGACAGATGCGCAGTATTTT; CDR3aa: CATSDLLTDAQYF
v_gene: TRBV7-7; abundance: .; d_gene: TRBD1; j_gene: TRBJ2-3; CDR3nt: TGTGCCAGCAGTGCGGGACAGGGGAATTACCGCACAGATACGCAGTATTTT; CDR3aa: CASSAGQGNYRTDTQYF
v_gene: TRBV3-1; abundance: .; d_gene: TRBD1; j_gene: TRBJ1-2; CDR3nt: TGTGCCAGCAGCCAAGAGGGACAGGGGGGCGACTATGGCTACACCTTC; CDR3aa: CASSQEGQGGDYGYTF
v_gene: TRBV12-3/TRBV12-4; abundance: .; d_gene: .; j_gene: TRBJ2-3; CDR3nt: TGTGCCAGCAGTTTAGTGCGAGCGGTGCACACAGATACGCAGTATTTT; CDR3aa: CASSLVRAVHTDTQYF
v_gene: TRBV9; abundance: .; d_gene: TRBD1; j_gene: TRBJ1-5; CDR3nt: TGTGCCAGCAGCCTGGGACAGCTTAAGGAGCCCCAGCATTTT; CDR3aa: CASSLGQLKEPQHF
v_gene: TRBV6-2/TRBV6-3; abundance: .; d_gene: TRBD1; j_gene: TRBJ2-7; CDR3nt: TGTGCCAGCAGAAGGGACAGTTTATCCTACGAGCAGTACTTC; CDR3aa: CASRRDSLSYEQYF
v_gene: TRBV19; abundance: .; d_gene: TRBD2; j_gene: TRBJ2-7; CDR3nt: TGTGCCAGTTCGGGGGGGCCACAGAGGAGGCAGTACTTC; CDR3aa: CASSGGPQRRQYF
v_gene: TRBV20-1; abundance: .; d_gene: .; j_gene: TRBJ2-7; CDR3nt: TGCAGTGCAATTGTCAGGGCCGAGCAGTACTTC; CDR3aa: CSAIVRAEQYF
v_gene: TRBV11-2; abundance: once; d_gene: .; j_gene: TRBJ1-1; CDR3nt: TGTGCCAGCAGCCCGAACCGGGGTGTTATGAACACTGAAGCTTTCTTT; CDR3aa: CASSPNRGVMNTEAFF
v_gene: TRBV7-6; abundance: few; d_gene: .; j_gene: TRBJ2-7; CDR3nt: TGTGCCAGCGCTAATTCGAGGCCTCGGAACGAGCAGTACTTC; CDR3aa: CASANSRPRNEQYF
v_gene: TRBV15; abundance: .; d_gene: TRBD1; j_gene: TRBJ2-5; CDR3nt: TGTGCCACCAGCAGAGACCAGGGGGCCCAAGAGACCCAGTACTTC; CDR3aa: CATSRDQGAQETQYF
v_gene: TRBV3-1; abundance: .; d_gene: .; j_gene: TRBJ2-1; CDR3nt: TGTGCCAGCAGCCGTCTGGCAGGGAACTACAATGAGCAGTTCTTC; CDR3aa: CASSRLAGNYNEQFF